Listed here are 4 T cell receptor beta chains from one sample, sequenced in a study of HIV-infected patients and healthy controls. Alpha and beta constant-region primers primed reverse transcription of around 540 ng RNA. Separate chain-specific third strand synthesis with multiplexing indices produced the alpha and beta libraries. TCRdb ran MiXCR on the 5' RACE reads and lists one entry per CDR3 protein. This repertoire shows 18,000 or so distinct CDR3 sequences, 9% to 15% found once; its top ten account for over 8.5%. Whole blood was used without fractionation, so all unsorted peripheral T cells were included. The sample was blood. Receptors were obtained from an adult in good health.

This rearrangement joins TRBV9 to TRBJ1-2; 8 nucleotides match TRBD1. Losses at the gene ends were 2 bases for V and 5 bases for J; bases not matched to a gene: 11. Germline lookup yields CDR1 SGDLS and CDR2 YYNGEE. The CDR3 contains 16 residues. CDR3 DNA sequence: TGTGCCAGCAGCGTGGAACCGGACAGGGCCTTTTATGGCTACACCTTC. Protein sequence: CASSVEPDRAFYGYTF.

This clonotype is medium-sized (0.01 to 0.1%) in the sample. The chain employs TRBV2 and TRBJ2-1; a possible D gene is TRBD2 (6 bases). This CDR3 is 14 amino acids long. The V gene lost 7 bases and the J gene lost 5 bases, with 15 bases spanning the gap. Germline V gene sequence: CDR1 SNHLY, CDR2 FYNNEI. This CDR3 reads CASTSPGVDNEQFF. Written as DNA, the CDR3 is TGTGCCAGCACCAGCCCGGGGGTAGACAATGAGCAGTTCTTC.

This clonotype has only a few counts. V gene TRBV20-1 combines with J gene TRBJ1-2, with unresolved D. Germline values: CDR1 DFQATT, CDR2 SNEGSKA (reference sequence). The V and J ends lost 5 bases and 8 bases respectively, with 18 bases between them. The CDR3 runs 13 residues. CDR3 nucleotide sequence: TGCAGTGCTCCCCTTGAGGGAATGTACGGCTACACCTTC. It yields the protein CSAPLEGMYGYTF.

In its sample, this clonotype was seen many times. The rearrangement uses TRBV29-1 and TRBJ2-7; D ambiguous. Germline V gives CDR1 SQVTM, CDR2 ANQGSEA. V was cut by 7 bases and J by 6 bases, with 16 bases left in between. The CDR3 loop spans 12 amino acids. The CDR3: CSAALMASEQYF. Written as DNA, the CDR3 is TGCAGCGCCGCGCTAATGGCGAGCGAGCAGTACTTC.